A selection of T cell receptor beta chains follows, all from one sample in a study of technical replicates of blood from several donors. TCRdb keeps only in-frame clones here, not all; method: immunoSEQ multiplex PCR. This sample has more than 60,000 clones, with 90% to 95% found just once. Material for sequencing was T cells isolated from PBMCs. These receptors came from a human donor in good health. Each CDR3 is given with its conserved first and last residue. Each record gives: CDR3 length, J gene, clone size, D gene, V gene, CDR3 protein, CDR3 DNA. A D gene is named only where the DNA matches it firmly. Rows may omit the clone size; those that give it use once, few, many or a size class.

cdr3_length: 11
j_call: TRBJ1-1
clone_size: once
d_call: .
v_call: TRBV2
cdr3_aa: CATNQGDKAFF
cdr3_nt: TGTGCCACCAACCAGGGCGACAAAGCTTTCTTT

cdr3_length: 12
j_call: TRBJ1-2
clone_size: .
d_call: .
v_call: TRBV28
cdr3_aa: CASPGDQSGYTF
cdr3_nt: TGTGCCAGCCCGGGGGATCAGAGTGGCTACACCTTC

cdr3_length: 14
j_call: TRBJ1-2
clone_size: .
d_call: TRBD1
v_call: TRBV7-9
cdr3_aa: CASSLADRVGGYTF
cdr3_nt: TGTGCCAGCAGCTTAGCGGACAGGGTCGGAGGCTACACCTTC

cdr3_length: 16
j_call: TRBJ2-3
clone_size: .
d_call: TRBD2
v_call: TRBV7-2
cdr3_aa: CASSRGLAGGTDTQYF
cdr3_nt: TGTGCCAGCAGTCGGGGACTAGCGGGAGGGACAGATACGCAGTATTTT

cdr3_length: 12
j_call: TRBJ2-7
clone_size: .
d_call: .
v_call: TRBV6-6
cdr3_aa: CASGRLNYEQYF
cdr3_nt: TGTGCCAGCGGGAGGTTAAATTACGAGCAGTACTTC

cdr3_length: 14
j_call: TRBJ1-2
clone_size: .
d_call: .
v_call: TRBV5-1
cdr3_aa: CASRKRTEPYGYTF
cdr3_nt: TGCGCCAGCAGGAAGAGGACAGAACCATATGGCTACACCTTC

cdr3_length: 18
j_call: TRBJ2-2
clone_size: .
d_call: TRBD1
v_call: TRBV5-1
cdr3_aa: CASSLWDRGFESTGELFF
cdr3_nt: TGCGCCAGCAGCTTGTGGGACAGGGGTTTCGAGAGCACCGGGGAGCTGTTTTTT

cdr3_length: 16
j_call: TRBJ1-2
clone_size: .
d_call: TRBD1
v_call: TRBV4-1
cdr3_aa: CASSQGGQASTYGYTF
cdr3_nt: TGCGCCAGCAGCCAAGGGGGACAGGCAAGCACTTATGGCTACACCTTC

cdr3_length: 14
j_call: TRBJ1-1
clone_size: once
d_call: TRBD1
v_call: TRBV7-9
cdr3_aa: CASSGTGKLTEAFF
cdr3_nt: TGTGCCAGCAGCGGGACAGGTAAACTCACTGAAGCTTTCTTT

cdr3_length: 18
j_call: TRBJ2-6
clone_size: .
d_call: TRBD1
v_call: TRBV28
cdr3_aa: CASSLRGQGGFQANVLTF
cdr3_nt: TGTGCCAGCAGTTTGAGGGGACAGGGGGGCTTCCAGGCCAACGTCCTGACTTTC

cdr3_length: 14
j_call: TRBJ2-7
clone_size: .
d_call: TRBD1
v_call: TRBV5-1
cdr3_aa: CASGPSGTGYEQYF
cdr3_nt: TGCGCCAGCGGACCCTCCGGGACAGGCTACGAGCAGTACTTC

cdr3_length: 15
j_call: TRBJ1-4
clone_size: .
d_call: .
v_call: TRBV27
cdr3_aa: CASGDLGAGGEKLFF
cdr3_nt: TGTGCCAGCGGGGATTTAGGAGCGGGGGGTGAAAAACTGTTTTTT

cdr3_length: 14
j_call: TRBJ2-2
clone_size: .
d_call: .
v_call: TRBV7-3
cdr3_aa: CASSFSANTGELFF
cdr3_nt: TGTGCCAGCAGCTTTTCCGCGAACACCGGGGAGCTGTTTTTT

cdr3_length: 15
j_call: TRBJ1-3
clone_size: .
d_call: .
v_call: TRBV4-2
cdr3_aa: CASSQDRTTGNTIYF
cdr3_nt: TGTGCCAGCAGCCAAGATAGGACAACTGGAAACACCATATATTTT

cdr3_length: 14
j_call: TRBJ2-7
clone_size: .
d_call: TRBD1
v_call: TRBV6-6
cdr3_aa: CASIHRTGGYEQYF
cdr3_nt: TGTGCCAGCATCCACCGGACAGGGGGCTACGAGCAGTACTTC

cdr3_length: 17
j_call: TRBJ2-3
clone_size: .
d_call: .
v_call: TRBV4-1
cdr3_aa: CASSQLFAGQNTDTQYF
cdr3_nt: TGCGCCAGCAGCCAATTATTCGCGGGCCAGAACACAGATACGCAGTATTTT

cdr3_length: 14
j_call: TRBJ1-5
clone_size: .
d_call: TRBD1
v_call: TRBV6-1
cdr3_aa: CASIRDSIFQPQHF
cdr3_nt: TGTGCCAGCATTCGGGACAGTATTTTCCAGCCCCAGCATTTT

cdr3_length: 20
j_call: TRBJ2-1
clone_size: .
d_call: TRBD2
v_call: TRBV4-1
cdr3_aa: CASSQGRGGIAGGSANEQFF
cdr3_nt: TGCGCCAGCAGCCAGGGACGGGGAGGTATAGCGGGAGGGTCCGCCAATGAGCAGTTCTTC

cdr3_length: 12
j_call: TRBJ2-7
clone_size: .
d_call: .
v_call: TRBV11-2
cdr3_aa: CASSLVSYEQYF
cdr3_nt: TGTGCCAGCAGCTTAGTGAGCTACGAGCAGTACTTC

cdr3_length: 15
j_call: TRBJ1-5
clone_size: .
d_call: .
v_call: TRBV11-2
cdr3_aa: CASSLAPLSNQPQHF
cdr3_nt: TGTGCCAGCAGCTTAGCCCCTCTTAGCAATCAGCCCCAGCATTTT

cdr3_length: 12
j_call: TRBJ2-5
clone_size: .
d_call: TRBD1
v_call: TRBV2
cdr3_aa: CASGGQGETQYF
cdr3_nt: TGTGCCAGCGGGGGACAGGGAGAGACCCAGTACTTC

cdr3_length: 15
j_call: TRBJ2-1
clone_size: .
d_call: TRBD2
v_call: TRBV9
cdr3_aa: CASMPPGGTNNEQFF
cdr3_nt: TGTGCCAGCATGCCCCCGGGGGGAACTAACAATGAGCAGTTCTTC

cdr3_length: 15
j_call: TRBJ1-2
clone_size: .
d_call: .
v_call: TRBV5-4
cdr3_aa: CASGLGDGQIYGYTF
cdr3_nt: TGTGCCAGCGGGTTAGGGGACGGACAGATTTATGGCTACACCTTC

cdr3_length: 11
j_call: TRBJ2-3
clone_size: .
d_call: .
v_call: TRBV19
cdr3_aa: CASSISDTQYF
cdr3_nt: TGTGCCAGTAGTATCTCCGATACGCAGTATTTT

cdr3_length: 16
j_call: TRBJ2-1
clone_size: .
d_call: TRBD2
v_call: TRBV29-1
cdr3_aa: CSVDLSSGSSYNEQFF
cdr3_nt: TGCAGCGTTGACCTATCTAGCGGAAGCTCCTACAATGAGCAGTTCTTC

cdr3_length: 16
j_call: TRBJ1-2
clone_size: .
d_call: .
v_call: TRBV9
cdr3_aa: CASSVGTGGHSYGYTF
cdr3_nt: TGTGCCAGCAGCGTAGGTACCGGGGGGCATAGCTATGGCTACACCTTC

cdr3_length: 15
j_call: TRBJ1-1
clone_size: .
d_call: .
v_call: TRBV12-5
cdr3_aa: CASGLVPDTYTEAFF
cdr3_nt: TGTGCTAGTGGTTTGGTACCTGACACCTACACTGAAGCTTTCTTT

cdr3_length: 15
j_call: TRBJ2-1
clone_size: .
d_call: .
v_call: TRBV2
cdr3_aa: CASSLDYSSYNEQFF
cdr3_nt: TGTGCCAGCAGTCTGGACTATAGCTCCTACAATGAGCAGTTCTTC

cdr3_length: 13
j_call: TRBJ2-7
clone_size: .
d_call: .
v_call: TRBV27
cdr3_aa: CATQQGSSYEQYF
cdr3_nt: TGTGCCACCCAACAGGGATCCTCCTACGAGCAGTACTTC